This T cell receptor (beta chain) comes out of a study of OX40 agonist ivuxolimab in advanced cancers. Study summary: Treatment of patients was with ivuxolimab, an agonistic anti-OX40 (CD134) antibody. The patients received ivuxolimab by intravenous route every 2 weeks at 0.01 to 10 mg/kg. Patients receiving dose escalation had hepatocellular carcinoma, melanoma, renal cell or head and neck cancer. Study-wide results and limits: Within 6 weeks, CD4+ and CD8+ blood T cells expanded clonally at 0.1 to 3.0 mg/kg.

V was cut by 5 bases and J by 4 bases, with 7 bases left in between. The germline gives CDR1 SGHTA, CDR2 FQGTGA. This CDR3 has 12 amino acids. On this clone itself: The antigen remains unidentified.

Libraries were prepared by immunoSEQ multiplex PCR; TCRdb keeps only in-frame clonotypes and omits some of them. This sample carries some 77,000 clones, around nine tenths of them seen once, and the ten largest clones take 4% to 5%. The specimen was CD4+ or CD8+ T cells sorted from blood, collected in a trial of the OX40 agonist ivuxolimab. The rearrangement links TRBV7-3 to TRBJ2-3; D is ambiguous. This clonotype originated in an adult with an advanced solid tumor such as melanoma, head and neck, liver or kidney cancer. CDR3 nucleotide sequence: TGTGCCAGCAGCCCTGGGGCAGATACGCAGTATTTT. This encodes CASSPGADTQYF.